Below, 22 T cell receptor beta chains from the same sample are listed, as sequenced in a study of response to subunit inactivated influenza vaccine. TCRdb used MiXCR to reprocess the RT-PCR reads, holding one entry per CDR3 protein. In the table there are about 540,000 distinct CDR3 sequences, 20% to 25% of which are singletons. These data also featured in a second study, about T cells expressing NK-cell markers. That publication notes: Scientists made TCR beta cDNA using 5'RACE template switching with UMIs.

The source was CD4+ T cells sorted from PBMCs, collected 11 to 12 days after vaccination. These receptors all stem from a man in his fifties who received an inactivated influenza vaccine.

The chain couples TRBV29-1 to TRBJ2-5, with a tentative D call TRBD2 (5 bases). This CDR3 has 12 residues. Germline loops: CDR1 SQVTM, CDR2 ANQGSEA. The V end was cut by 8 bases, the J end by 5 bases, with 15 bases between. The CDR3 spells CSTGRDRETQYF. The CDR3 region has the DNA TGCAGCACGGGAAGGGATAGGGAGACCCAGTACTTC.

This clonotype occurred many times. The chain uses TRBV9 and TRBJ2-3; D remains unclear. Trimming stripped 2 bases from V and 3 bases from J, with 4 bases between. This CDR3 contains 12 residues. Germline lookup yields CDR1 SGDLS and CDR2 YYNGEE. The CDR3 reads CASSVGTDTQYF. The CDR3 DNA reads as TGTGCCAGCAGCGTTGGGACAGATACGCAGTATTTT.

The V and J genes are TRBV20-1 and TRBJ1-5, with D uncertain. The CDR3 sequence is 14 residues long. V was cut by 0 bases and J by 2 bases, with 8 bases left in between. The V gene's germline CDR1 is DFQATT and CDR2 SNEGSKA (reference sequence). The CDR3 region is CSARDTGGNQPQHF. CDR3 in DNA: TGCAGTGCTAGAGATACTGGAGGCAATCAGCCCCAGCATTTT.

The genes are TRBV20-1 and TRBJ2-5; the D gene is possibly TRBD2 (6 bases). From germline, CDR1 is DFQATT and CDR2 SNEGSKA (reference sequence). This CDR3 spans 13 amino acids. Trimming shortened V by 3 bases and J by 5 bases, and 13 bases separated the two germline ends. The CDR3 loop reads CSASRAGYETQYF. CDR3 nucleotides: TGCAGTGCTAGCAGGGCGGGGTACGAGACCCAGTACTTC.

The genes are TRBV9 and TRBJ2-7; 12 nucleotides align to TRBD2. Germline V CDR1 and CDR2: SGDLS, YYNGEE. The CDR3 is 15 residues long. J lost 5 bases, V lost 0 bases, and 3 bases had no gene match. CDR3 amino acids: CASSVETSGSHEQYF. Here the CDR3 DNA reads TGTGCCAGCAGCGTAGAGACTAGCGGGAGCCACGAGCAGTACTTC.

This clonotype was seen a handful of times. The J gene is TRBJ2-2, the V gene TRBV11-2; unclear D gene. This CDR3 has 14 residues. Deletions cut 5 bases from V and 4 bases from J, with 11 bases between. Germline V CDR1 and CDR2: SGHAT, FQNNGV. The CDR3 sequence is CASSVKIATGELFF. CDR3 coding DNA: TGTGCCAGCAGCGTAAAAATTGCCACCGGGGAGCTGTTTTTT.

The V and J genes are TRBV6-1 and TRBJ1-1, with D unresolved. Per germline, CDR1 MNHNS and CDR2 SASEGT. CDR3 length equals 13 residues. V lost 6 bases and J 6 bases, leaving 14 bases between the germline ends. The CDR3 DNA reads TGTGCCAGCAGATCCCCAAAGGCTCCTGAAGCTTTCTTT. Translation: CASRSPKAPEAFF.

The V call is TRBV7-2, the J call TRBJ2-2, with D unclear. Trimming shortened V by 3 bases and J by 6 bases, and 5 bases separated the two germline ends. The CDR3 runs to 12 residues. CDR1 and CDR2 from the germline V gene are SGHTA and FQGNSA. CDR3 loop: CASSFWAGELFF. As DNA, the CDR3 is TGTGCCAGCAGCTTTTGGGCCGGGGAGCTGTTTTTT.

The rearrangement joins TRBV5-1 to TRBJ2-7; 7 bases fit TRBD1. V shed 7 bases, J shed 5 bases, and the junction held 9 bases outside the gene matches. The CDR3 is made up of 13 amino acids. CDR1 is SGHRS, CDR2 YFSETQ, per germline. Written as DNA, the CDR3 is TGCGCCAGCGCCAAAACAGGGGAACACGAGCAGTACTTC. As protein: CASAKTGEHEQYF.

This clonotype has only a few counts. The rearrangement links TRBV3-1 to TRBJ2-1; D gene uncertain. This CDR3 comprises 15 residues. Germline V gene sequence: CDR1 LGHDT, CDR2 YNNKEL (reference sequence). Trimming removed 0 bases at V and 9 bases at J, with 15 bases between. CDR3 in amino acids: CASSQDPGRSGEQFF. The DNA of the CDR3 is TGTGCCAGCAGCCAAGACCCAGGTCGTTCCGGTGAGCAGTTCTTC.

This clonotype was seen a few times. The V call is TRBV7-2, the J call TRBJ2-2, with 12 nucleotides matching TRBD2. The germline gives CDR1 SGHTA, CDR2 FQGNSA. Trimming cost V 0 bases and J 4 bases; bases outside gene matches: 3. This CDR3 comprises 17 residues. In DNA form, the CDR3 reads TGTGCCAGCAGCTTAGCTGCTAGCGGGGGGGCCACCGGGGAGCTGTTTTTT. The encoded protein is CASSLAASGGATGELFF.

This chain links TRBV20-1 with TRBJ2-7, with a tentative D call TRBD1 (6 bases). The CDR3 sequence is 13 residues long. Trimming left V 6 bases short and J 5 bases short, with 17 bases between. The germline gives CDR1 DFQATT, CDR2 SNEGSKA (reference sequence). The CDR3 is CSAPARGFNEQYF. Written as DNA, the CDR3 is TGCAGTGCCCCAGCAAGGGGGTTTAACGAGCAGTACTTC.

A note on this clonotype: An end of the junction does not agree with germline; a read error may underlie this. The J gene is TRBJ2-2, the V gene TRBV5-1; D is possibly TRBD1 (6 bases). Germline V lookup: CDR1 SGHRS, CDR2 YFSETQ. This CDR3 spans 15 amino acids. The CDR3 DNA sequence: TGCGCCAGCGGCTTCAGGGGCGGGAACACCGGGGAGCTGTTTTTT. Translation gives CASGFRGGNTGELFF.

This clonotype has ten or more counts. The rearrangement joins TRBV15 to TRBJ2-1; TRBD2 might be the D (5 bases). V lost 3 bases, J lost 0 bases, and 9 bases lay in between. CDR3 length: 15 residues. The germline gives CDR1 LNHNV, CDR2 YYDKDF (reference sequence). DNA for the CDR3: TGTGCCACCAGCAGGGACTTAGGCTCCTACAATGAGCAGTTCTTC. Residues: CATSRDLGSYNEQFF.

This clonotype was seen a handful of times. The gene calls are TRBV11-2 and TRBJ2-6; 8 bases match TRBD1. The CDR3 totals 18 residues. The V and J ends lost 3 bases and 0 bases, in that order; junction bases with no gene match: 7. Germline CDR1 SGHAT, CDR2 FQNNGV. The CDR3 protein is CASSFRQGPYSGANVLTF. DNA for the CDR3: TGTGCCAGCAGCTTCCGACAGGGGCCCTACTCTGGGGCCAACGTCCTGACTTTC. The variable domain in full, with the rest retrieved from reference TRBV11-2 and TRBJ2-6, is EAGVAQSPRYKIIEKRQSVAFWCNPISGHATLYWYQQILGQGPKLLIQFQNNGVVDDSQLPKDRFSAERLKGVDSTLKIQPAKLEDSAVYLCASSFRQGPYSGANVLTFGAGSRLTVL.

This clonotype appeared a few times. This chain uses TRBV29-1 with TRBJ2-5; TRBD1 is a possible D gene (7 bases). Germline CDR1 is SQVTM and CDR2 is ANQGSEA. V lost 7 bases, J lost 5 bases, and 14 bases lay in between. This CDR3 spans 12 amino acids. CDR3 amino acids: CSAGGLGETQYF. The CDR3 DNA is TGCAGCGCAGGGGGGTTGGGCGAGACCCAGTACTTC.

This clonotype was seen a handful of times. The chain joins TRBV9 to TRBJ1-1, with a weak D call TRBD1 (5 bases). The CDR3 has 14 residues. Per germline, CDR1 SGDLS and CDR2 YYNGEE. V lost 0 bases to trimming and J lost 7 bases, with 13 bases between them. This CDR3 is CASSVGSRTSEAFF. The CDR3, as DNA: TGTGCCAGCAGCGTAGGCTCCAGGACAAGTGAAGCTTTCTTT.

This chain uses TRBV2 with TRBJ2-7, with 7 bases fitting TRBD2. The length of the CDR3 is 13 residues. V shed 6 bases and J 6 bases; nucleotides not matched to a gene: 8. Looked up from germline, CDR1 is SNHLY and CDR2 is FYNNEI. CDR3 DNA: TGTGCCAGCAGGGAGGAGCGGGGCGCCGAGCAGTACTTC. Protein product: CASREERGAEQYF.

The chain carries TRBV5-1 and TRBJ2-7, with 7 bases matching TRBD1. The CDR3 runs 14 residues. V lost 3 bases, J lost 1 base, and 4 bases stayed unmatched. Looked up from germline, CDR1 is SGHRS and CDR2 is YFSETQ. The chain's CDR3 is CASSSRDSSYEQYF. CDR3 coding DNA: TGCGCCAGCAGCTCCAGGGACAGTTCCTACGAGCAGTACTTC.

The sample holds a few counts of this clonotype. This sequence joins TRBV2 and TRBJ1-1, with D perhaps TRBD1 (6 bases). This CDR3 has 12 residues. V was cut by 3 bases and J by 9 bases, with 11 bases left in between. Germline values: CDR1 SNHLY, CDR2 FYNNEI. The CDR3 sequence is CASSEGGLKAFF. As DNA, the CDR3 is TGTGCCAGCAGTGAGGGGGGCCTGAAAGCTTTCTTT.

This rearrangement joins TRBV24-1 to TRBJ2-5; D gene unclear. Germline V CDR1 and CDR2: KGHDR, SFDVKD. There are 16 residues in the CDR3. V was cut by 5 bases and J by 2 bases, with 17 bases left in between. The CDR3: CATSAPKGPHQETQYF. DNA of the CDR3: TGTGCCACCAGTGCCCCAAAAGGGCCGCATCAAGAGACCCAGTACTTC.

In its sample, this clonotype was seen a few times. The chain is built from TRBV12-3 or TRBV12-4 and TRBJ1-1, with D hard to call. V was shortened by 1 base and J by 0 bases, with 9 bases between the two germline ends. The CDR3 totals 15 residues. The CDR3 region has the DNA TGTGCCAGCAGTTTAGGCGAGGGAATGAACACTGAAGCTTTCTTT. Translation gives CASSLGEGMNTEAFF.